Listed below are T cell receptor beta chains from one sample, sequenced in a study of shared clonotypes between healthy human individuals. Clones were read by immunoSEQ multiplex PCR, and TCRdb kept only the in-frame ones, dropping some. The table includes about 680,000 clones, about 91% detected once. Specimen: naive CD8+ T cells sorted from blood. Receptor source: a man aged 25-45 years in good health. The CDR3 runs from the conserved cysteine through the conserved F or W. The D gene is left open where the match is weak. The size entry is marked missing in some rows and otherwise reads once, few, many or a size class.

d_call	v_call	clone_size	j_call	cdr3_aa	cdr3_nt
TRBD2	TRBV9	-	TRBJ2-2	CASTPGGGTGELFF	TGTGCCAGCACCCCGGGAGGGGGCACCGGGGAGCTGTTTTTT
TRBD1	TRBV28	-	TRBJ2-5	CASSSPGTGLQETQYF	TGTGCCAGCAGTTCACCCGGGACAGGGTTACAAGAGACCCAGTACTTC
-	TRBV5-6	-	TRBJ2-1	CASSPPPLRDEQFF	TGTGCCAGCAGCCCACCCCCTTTGCGAGATGAGCAGTTCTTC
-	TRBV15	-	TRBJ2-3	CATSRETRQDTQYF	TGTGCCACCAGCAGAGAAACTCGGCAGGATACGCAGTATTTT
TRBD2	TRBV7-7	-	TRBJ2-2	CASSPRAGDNTGELFF	TGTGCCAGCAGCCCCAGAGCGGGAGATAACACCGGGGAGCTGTTTTTT
-	TRBV27	-	TRBJ1-5	CASSLRGSSYSNQPQHF	TGTGCCAGCAGTTTAAGGGGCAGCTCATATAGCAATCAGCCCCAGCATTTT
TRBD1	TRBV4-1	-	TRBJ1-1	CASSGQGGAEAFF	TGCGCCAGCAGCGGACAGGGAGGGGCTGAAGCTTTCTTT
TRBD2	TRBV2	-	TRBJ2-3	CASSEVASGRAIPRTDTQYF	TGTGCCAGCAGTGAGGTGGCTAGCGGGAGGGCCATCCCCCGCACAGATACGCAGTATTTT
TRBD1	TRBV7-8	-	TRBJ1-5	CASSLGGRGQSNQPQHF	TGTGCCAGCAGCTTAGGTGGCAGGGGGCAAAGCAATCAGCCCCAGCATTTT
-	TRBV6-5	-	TRBJ2-7	CASSPLAGRGYEQYF	TGTGCCAGCAGTCCCCTGGCCGGCCGGGGCTACGAGCAGTACTTC
-	TRBV14	-	TRBJ2-7	CASSQVDYEQYF	TGTGCCAGCAGCCAAGTCGACTACGAGCAGTACTTC
-	TRBV15	-	TRBJ1-1	CATSRDRGVRVEAFF	TGTGCCACCAGCAGAGATCGGGGGGTTCGGGTGGAAGCTTTCTTT
TRBD1	TRBV14	-	TRBJ2-5	CASSQDQYSGGETQYF	TGTGCCAGCAGCCAAGATCAGTACTCAGGGGGCGAGACCCAGTACTTC
-	TRBV6-1	-	TRBJ2-7	CASSEYEGNGYYEQYF	TGTGCCAGCAGTGAATACGAAGGGAACGGGTACTACGAGCAGTACTTC
-	TRBV6-5	-	TRBJ2-5	CASSPGSTLQETQYF	TGTGCCAGCAGTCCAGGCAGTACCCTACAAGAGACCCAGTACTTC
TRBD1	TRBV28	-	TRBJ2-7	CASSFPRQGSGEQYF	TGTGCCAGCAGTTTCCCTCGACAGGGATCGGGAGAGCAGTACTTC
TRBD2	TRBV27	-	TRBJ2-7	CASRPLAGPYEQYF	TGTGCCAGCAGACCCCTAGCGGGCCCCTACGAGCAGTACTTC
-	TRBV21-1	-	TRBJ2-7	CATEGAIQPYEQYF	TGTGCCACCGAGGGGGCGATTCAACCCTACGAGCAGTACTTC
-	TRBV7-7	-	TRBJ2-5	CASSLSLASEETQYF	TGTGCCAGCAGCTTATCCCTGGCATCGGAAGAGACCCAGTACTTC
TRBD1	TRBV27	-	TRBJ1-2	CASSPRGAMAGLLDYGYTF	TGTGCCAGCAGTCCCAGGGGGGCAATGGCCGGACTGTTAGATTATGGCTACACCTTC
TRBD1	TRBV6-1	-	TRBJ2-7	CASSLPGTALYEQYF	TGTGCCAGCAGCCTTCCCGGGACAGCCCTCTACGAGCAGTACTTC
-	TRBV10-1	-	TRBJ1-5	CASSVGPNQPQHF	TGCGCCAGCAGTGTTGGTCCTAATCAGCCCCAGCATTTT
TRBD1	TRBV7-8	-	TRBJ2-2	CASSLYVTGGYTGELFF	TGTGCCAGCAGCTTATACGTGACAGGGGGATACACCGGGGAGCTGTTTTTT
TRBD2	TRBV15	once	TRBJ2-1	CATSRGRTSYEQFF	TGTGCCACCAGCAGAGGTCGGACTAGTTATGAGCAGTTCTTC
TRBD1	TRBV5-8	-	TRBJ2-3	CASSLGQGARRRTDTQYF	TGTGCCAGCAGCTTGGGACAGGGGGCGCGGCGACGGACAGATACGCAGTATTTT
-	TRBV29-1	-	TRBJ2-1	CSVEGQQGAPYNEQFF	TGCAGCGTTGAGGGACAACAGGGAGCCCCCTACAATGAGCAGTTCTTC
TRBD2	TRBV28	-	TRBJ2-5	CASSRLAGGPQETQYF	TGTGCCAGCAGCCGACTAGCGGGAGGGCCCCAAGAGACCCAGTACTTC
-	TRBV27	-	TRBJ2-7	CASSWGPSSVQYF	TGTGCCAGCAGTTGGGGACCCTCCTCGGTGCAGTACTTC
TRBD2	TRBV30	-	TRBJ2-7	CAWSPGTGTSGRPSYEQYF	TGTGCCTGGAGTCCAGGAACCGGGACTAGCGGGAGACCCTCCTACGAGCAGTACTTC
TRBD2	TRBV27	-	TRBJ2-1	CASSLFREGNEQFF	TGTGCCAGCAGTTTATTCCGGGAGGGGAATGAGCAGTTCTTC
-	TRBV7-9	-	TRBJ1-2	CASSPLGANYGYTF	TGTGCCAGCAGCCCGCTCGGGGCTAACTATGGCTACACCTTC
-	TRBV27	-	TRBJ2-7	CASTLGVGNEQYF	TGTGCCAGCACCCTCGGGGTAGGGAACGAGCAGTACTTC
TRBD2	TRBV6-5	once	TRBJ2-2	CASSYTSGWNTGELFF	TGTGCCAGCAGTTATACTAGCGGGTGGAACACCGGGGAGCTGTTTTTT
-	TRBV30	-	TRBJ2-3	CAWRSLDRGGTQYF	TGTGCCTGGAGATCTCTAGACCGCGGTGGTACGCAGTATTTT
TRBD1	TRBV2	-	TRBJ2-7	CASAQGKYEQYF	TGTGCCAGCGCACAGGGGAAGTACGAGCAGTACTTC
-	TRBV27	-	TRBJ2-2	CASSFSVNTGELFF	TGTGCCAGCAGTTTCTCGGTAAACACCGGGGAGCTGTTTTTT
-	TRBV28	-	TRBJ1-2	CASSLNIGSFYGYTF	TGTGCCAGCAGTTTAAACATTGGCAGTTTCTATGGCTACACCTTC
-	TRBV6-5	-	TRBJ2-7	CASSPPMGGDEQYF	TGTGCCAGCAGCCCCCCCATGGGTGGGGACGAGCAGTACTTC
-	TRBV25-1	-	TRBJ2-2	CASSDDSGYTGELFF	TGTGCCAGCAGTGACGACAGCGGATACACCGGGGAGCTGTTTTTT
TRBD1	TRBV29-1	-	TRBJ1-4	CSVEGPLDATGPKENEKLFF	TGCAGCGTTGAAGGACCCCTCGATGCGACAGGGCCTAAGGAAAATGAAAAACTGTTTTTT
TRBD1	TRBV6-6	-	TRBJ1-2	CASSYLTGDDYTF	TGTGCCAGCAGTTACCTGACAGGGGACGACTACACCTTC
TRBD1	TRBV14	-	TRBJ2-6	CASSHPRDSLPSGANVLTF	TGTGCCAGCAGCCATCCCCGGGACAGCCTCCCCTCTGGGGCCAACGTCCTGACTTTC
-	TRBV7-9	-	TRBJ1-1	CASRGGALGTEAFF	TGTGCCTCCAGAGGGGGGGCTCTGGGAACTGAAGCTTTCTTT
TRBD2	TRBV2	-	TRBJ2-3	CASSESSGPGFRTDTQYF	TGTGCCAGCAGTGAATCTAGCGGGCCTGGGTTTCGCACAGATACGCAGTATTTT
-	TRBV16	-	TRBJ2-2	CASSQSGTPQNTGELFF	TGTGCCAGCAGCCAATCTGGGACACCCCAGAACACCGGGGAGCTGTTTTTT
-	TRBV4-2	-	TRBJ1-5	CASSQDLVGILNSNQPQHF	TGTGCCAGCAGCCAAGATCTGGTCGGAATACTAAATAGCAATCAGCCCCAGCATTTT
TRBD1	TRBV5-1	-	TRBJ1-5	CASSLVPGQDQPQHF	TGCGCCAGCAGCTTGGTACCGGGACAGGATCAGCCCCAGCATTTT